Below are 13 T cell receptor beta chains sequenced from a single sample in a study of identical twins' blood T cells (dated by TCRdb to about 2013). Library creation used 5' RACE. The sequencer was an Illumina Genome Analyzer IIx. In-frame beta chains were kept once TCRdb had trimmed the public reads at Q25 with fastp and called clones with MiXCR. Every distinct CDR3 protein forms one entry, paired with its most common genes and DNA. The sample table lists a few hundred thousand distinct CDR3 sequences, about 28% of them with a count of one. Of the sample, about 6.1% is held by the ten largest clones. The sample consisted of PBMCs. Receptors were obtained from a woman between 18 and 49 years old in good health.

This clonotype showed up many times. The rearrangement joins TRBV18 to TRBJ1-5, with D maybe TRBD1 (5 bases). Per the germline V gene, CDR1 is KGHSH and CDR2 is LQKENI. V lost 6 bases, J lost 4 bases, and 13 bases lay in between. CDR3 length: 14 amino acids. The CDR3 loop reads CASSHDGTNQPQHF. In DNA form, the CDR3 reads TGTGCCAGCTCCCATGACGGGACGAATCAGCCCCAGCATTTT.

V usage is TRBV19 and J usage is TRBJ1-6; D not resolved. The CDR3 is 13 amino acids. The germline V gene has CDR1 LNHDA and CDR2 SQIVND (reference sequence). Trimming stripped 5 bases from V and 6 bases from J, with 8 bases between. The CDR3 DNA follows: TGTGCCAGTAGTGCAGTGCTTAATTCACCCCTCCACTTT. Its protein product is CASSAVLNSPLHF.

The rearrangement joins TRBV7-2 to TRBJ1-6; D call uncertain. Deletions cut 2 bases from V and 5 bases from J, with 7 bases between. This CDR3 spans 14 amino acids. Germline lookup yields CDR1 SGHTA and CDR2 FQGNSA. The CDR3 coding sequence is TGTGCCAGCAGCTTATTGACCAATAATTCACCCCTCCACTTT. Translated: CASSLLTNNSPLHF. The full variable domain, with the rest looked up from reference TRBV7-2 and TRBJ1-6, is GAGVSQSPSNKVTEKGKDVELRCDPISGHTALYWYRQSLGQGLEFLIYFQGNSAPDKSGLPSDRFSAERTGGSVSTLTIQRTQQEDSAVYLCASSLLTNNSPLHFGNGTRLTVT.

The chain carries TRBV29-1 and TRBJ1-5, with a tentative D call TRBD1 (6 bases). Trimming removed 4 bases from V and 0 bases from J, with 16 bases in between. The V gene's germline CDR1 is SQVTM and CDR2 ANQGSEA. The CDR3 is 16 residues long. This CDR3 reads CSVGRRDTDSNQPQHF. The CDR3 nucleotides read TGCAGCGTTGGCCGACGGGACACCGATAGCAATCAGCCCCAGCATTTT. Full variable domain (remainder filled in from reference TRBV29-1 and TRBJ1-5): SAVISQKPSRDICQRGTSLTIQCQVDSQVTMMFWYRQQPGQSLTLIATANQGSEATYESGFVIDKFPISRPNLTFSTLTVSNMSPEDSSIYLCSVGRRDTDSNQPQHFGDGTRLSIL.

Written as DNA, the CDR3 is TGTGCCAGCACCCCGGACAGAGCCACAGATACGCAGTATTTT. Translated, it gives CASTPDRATDTQYF. The J gene is TRBJ2-3, the V gene TRBV6-5; the D gene is possibly TRBD1 (6 bases). V shed 7 bases and J shed 2 bases, with 13 bases lying between them. CDR3 length equals 14 residues. CDR1 and CDR2 from the germline V gene are MNHEY and SVGAGI.

The sample holds a few counts of this clonotype. This sequence joins TRBV7-9 and TRBJ2-1; TRBD1 or TRBD2 may be the D gene (5 bases each). The CDR3 is made up of 15 amino acids. The germline V gene encodes CDR1 SEHNR and CDR2 FQNEAQ (reference sequence). With 4 bases removed from V and 4 bases from J, the gap between germline ends came to 14 bases. The CDR3 coding sequence is TGTGCCAGCAGCTGGACGGAAGGGACGTACAATGAGCAGTTCTTC. Translation: CASSWTEGTYNEQFF.

This clonotype was detected only a few times. One end of the junction does not line up with germline, which may come from a read error. This CDR3 reads CNAGQGSWSYEQYF. In nucleotides, the CDR3 is TGCAATGCTGGACAGGGAAGCTGGTCCTACGAGCAGTACTTC. The V and J genes are TRBV20-1 and TRBJ2-7, with 8 nucleotides matching TRBD1. From germline, CDR1 is DFQATT and CDR2 SNEGSKA (reference sequence). The CDR3 has 14 residues.

This clonotype occurred many times. This rearrangement joins TRBV20-1 to TRBJ1-6, with D perhaps matching TRBD1 (5 bases). The V end lost 0 bases, the J end lost 0 bases, and 21 bases lay between the germline ends. CDR1 DFQATT and CDR2 SNEGSKA come from the germline V gene (reference sequence). CDR3 length: 20 residues. CDR3 region: CSARDVETGTPSSYNSPLHF. The CDR3 DNA reads as TGCAGTGCTAGAGATGTGGAGACCGGGACGCCGAGCTCCTATAATTCACCCCTCCACTTT.

V is TRBV9 and J is TRBJ1-2, with D tentatively TRBD1 (5 bases). V dropped 0 bases and J dropped 8 bases, with 11 bases sitting between them. Germline loops: CDR1 SGDLS, CDR2 YYNGEE. CDR3 size: 13 residues. CDR3 residues: CASSVVIGEGYTF. The CDR3 nucleotides are TGTGCCAGCAGCGTAGTAATAGGGGAAGGCTACACCTTC.

The genes are TRBV10-3 and TRBJ1-1, with D hard to call. V gave up 5 bases and J gave up 0 bases, with 10 bases separating them. The CDR3 is 14 residues long. Per germline, CDR1 ENHRY and CDR2 SYGVKD. The DNA for the CDR3 is TGTGCCATCAGTCCAGTCGTATTGAACACTGAAGCTTTCTTT. Residues: CAISPVVLNTEAFF.

This chain connects TRBV6-6 to TRBJ2-4; 10 positions agree with TRBD2. Per the germline V gene, CDR1 is MNHNY and CDR2 is SVGAGI (reference sequence). The J segment lost 0 bases and the V segment lost 8 bases, leaving 7 bases of the junction unmatched. The CDR3 runs to 16 residues. The CDR3 coding sequence is TGTGCCAGCGGCTTACTAGCGGGGTTAGCCAAAAACATTCAGTACTTC. It translates to CASGLLAGLAKNIQYF.

This clonotype was found a few times. The V gene is TRBV7-3, the J gene TRBJ1-1; 7 positions match TRBD1. Trimming took 10 bases from V and 13 from J; bases not matched to a gene: 12. The length of the CDR3 is 11 residues. Per the germline V gene, CDR1 is SGHTA and CDR2 is FQGTGA. The CDR3 loop is CAISRSRGCFF. Here the CDR3 DNA reads TGTGCCATCTCTCGGAGCAGGGGGTGTTTCTTT.

This clonotype showed up just a few times. The CDR3 coding sequence is TGCAGTGCCACAAGCCCGGGACAGAGAAACACCATATATTTT. The encoded protein is CSATSPGQRNTIYF. V and J are TRBV20-1 and TRBJ1-3; 7 nucleotides line up with TRBD1. From germline, CDR1 is DFQATT and CDR2 SNEGSKA (reference sequence). CDR3 length equals 14 residues. V was pared by 6 bases and J by 5 bases, with 10 bases of the junction left unmatched.